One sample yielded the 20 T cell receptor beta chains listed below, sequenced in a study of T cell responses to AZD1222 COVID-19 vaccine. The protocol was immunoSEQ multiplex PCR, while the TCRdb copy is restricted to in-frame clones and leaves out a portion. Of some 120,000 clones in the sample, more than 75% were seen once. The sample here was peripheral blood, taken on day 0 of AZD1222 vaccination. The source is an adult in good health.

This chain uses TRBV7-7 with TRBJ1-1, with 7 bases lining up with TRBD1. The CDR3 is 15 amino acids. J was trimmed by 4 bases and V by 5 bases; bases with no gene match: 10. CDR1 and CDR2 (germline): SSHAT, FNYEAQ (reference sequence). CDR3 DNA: TGTGCCAGCAGCCCCCACCCAGGGGGAATCACTGAAGCTTTCTTT. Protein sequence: CASSPHPGGITEAFF.

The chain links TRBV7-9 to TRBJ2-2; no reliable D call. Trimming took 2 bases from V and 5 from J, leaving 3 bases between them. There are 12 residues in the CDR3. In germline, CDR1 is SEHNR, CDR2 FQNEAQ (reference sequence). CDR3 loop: CASSLLTGELFF. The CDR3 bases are TGTGCCAGCAGCTTATTGACCGGGGAGCTGTTTTTT.

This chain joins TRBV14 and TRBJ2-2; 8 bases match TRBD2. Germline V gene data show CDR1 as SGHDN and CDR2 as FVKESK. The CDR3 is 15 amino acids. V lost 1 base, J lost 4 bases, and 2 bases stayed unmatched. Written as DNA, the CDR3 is TGTGCCAGCAGCCAAGGAGCGGGGGTCACCGGGGAGCTGTTTTTT. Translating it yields CASSQGAGVTGELFF. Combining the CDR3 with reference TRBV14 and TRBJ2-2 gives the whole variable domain EAGVTQFPSHSVIEKGQTVTLRCDPISGHDNLYWYRRVMGKEIKFLLHFVKESKQDESGMPNNRFLAERTGGTYSTLKVQPAELEDSGVYFCASSQGAGVTGELFFGEGSRLTVL.

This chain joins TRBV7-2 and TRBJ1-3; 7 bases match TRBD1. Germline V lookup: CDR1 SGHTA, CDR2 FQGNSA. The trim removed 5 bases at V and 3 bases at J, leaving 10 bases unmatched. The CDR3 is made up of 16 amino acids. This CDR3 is CASSPQPTGNGNTIYF. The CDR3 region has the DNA TGTGCCAGCAGCCCTCAGCCGACAGGGAATGGAAACACCATATATTTT.

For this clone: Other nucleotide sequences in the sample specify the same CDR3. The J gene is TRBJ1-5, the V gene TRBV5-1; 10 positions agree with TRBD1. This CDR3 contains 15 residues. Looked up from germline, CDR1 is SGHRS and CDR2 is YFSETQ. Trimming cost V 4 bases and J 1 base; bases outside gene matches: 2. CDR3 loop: CASSPGQGSNQPQHF. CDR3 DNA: TGCGCCAGCAGCCCGGGACAGGGGAGCAATCAGCCCCAGCATTTT.

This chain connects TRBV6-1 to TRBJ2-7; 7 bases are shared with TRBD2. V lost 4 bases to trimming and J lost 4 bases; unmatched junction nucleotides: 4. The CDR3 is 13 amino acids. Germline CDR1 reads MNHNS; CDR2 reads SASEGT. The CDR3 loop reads CASSAAGRYEQYF. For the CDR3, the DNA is TGTGCCAGCAGTGCAGCGGGGAGGTACGAGCAGTACTTC.

The CDR3 DNA sequence: TGTGCCAGCAGCTTGGCGCGAGCCAATGAGCAGTTCTTC. Amino acids: CASSLARANEQFF. The gene calls are TRBV7-2 and TRBJ2-1; no firm D call. This CDR3 is built from 13 residues. V lost 3 bases and J lost 6, with 9 bases in between. Germline V CDR1 and CDR2: SGHTA, FQGNSA.

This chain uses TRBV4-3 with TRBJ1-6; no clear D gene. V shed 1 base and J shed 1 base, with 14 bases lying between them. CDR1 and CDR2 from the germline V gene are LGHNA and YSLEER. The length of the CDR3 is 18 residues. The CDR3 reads CASSQGSGEWSYNSPLHF. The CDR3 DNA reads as TGCGCCAGCAGCCAAGGGTCCGGAGAGTGGTCCTATAATTCACCCCTCCACTTT.

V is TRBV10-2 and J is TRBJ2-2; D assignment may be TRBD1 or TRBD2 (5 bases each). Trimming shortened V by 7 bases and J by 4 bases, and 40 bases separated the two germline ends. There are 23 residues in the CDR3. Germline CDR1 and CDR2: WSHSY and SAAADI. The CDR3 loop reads CASTLPLGSSWGSGYMSTGELFF. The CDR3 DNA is TGCGCCAGCACCCTACCATTGGGGTCATCGTGGGGGTCAGGGTATATGAGCACCGGGGAGCTGTTTTTT.

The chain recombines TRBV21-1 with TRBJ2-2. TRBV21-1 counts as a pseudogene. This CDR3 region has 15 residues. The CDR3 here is CAISRDGANTGELFF. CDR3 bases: TGTGCCATCTCTCGGGACGGCGCGAACACCGGGGAGCTGTTTTTT.

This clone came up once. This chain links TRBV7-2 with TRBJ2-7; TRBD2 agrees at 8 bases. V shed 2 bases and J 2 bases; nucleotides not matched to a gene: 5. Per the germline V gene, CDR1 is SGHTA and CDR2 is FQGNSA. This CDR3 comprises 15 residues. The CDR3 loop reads CASSLQRGMTYEQYF. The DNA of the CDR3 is TGTGCCAGCAGCTTACAGCGGGGGATGACCTACGAGCAGTACTTC.

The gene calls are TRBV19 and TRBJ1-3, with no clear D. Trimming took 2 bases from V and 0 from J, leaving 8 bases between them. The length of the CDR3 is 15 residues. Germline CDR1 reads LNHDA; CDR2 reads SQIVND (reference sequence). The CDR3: CASSISGGSGNTIYF. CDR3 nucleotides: TGTGCCAGTAGTATAAGCGGAGGCTCTGGAAACACCATATATTTT.

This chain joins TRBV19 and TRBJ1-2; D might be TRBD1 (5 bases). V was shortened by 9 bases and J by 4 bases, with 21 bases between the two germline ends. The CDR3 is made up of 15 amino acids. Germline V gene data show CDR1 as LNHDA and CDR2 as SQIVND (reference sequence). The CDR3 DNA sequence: TGTGCCAGCCAACCACCTCAGGGATGGGTCTATGGCTACACCTTC. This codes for CASQPPQGWVYGYTF.

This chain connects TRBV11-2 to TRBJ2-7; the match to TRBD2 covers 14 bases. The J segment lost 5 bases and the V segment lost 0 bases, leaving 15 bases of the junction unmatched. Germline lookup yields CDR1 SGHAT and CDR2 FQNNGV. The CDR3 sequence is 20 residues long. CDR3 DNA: TGTGCCAGCAGCTTAGATCTGCGACTAGCGGGGGGGCGGGGACGCGACGAGCAGTACTTC. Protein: CASSLDLRLAGGRGRDEQYF. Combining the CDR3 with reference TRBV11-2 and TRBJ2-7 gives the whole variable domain EAGVAQSPRYKIIEKRQSVAFWCNPISGHATLYWYQQILGQGPKLLIQFQNNGVVDDSQLPKDRFSAERLKGVDSTLKIQPAKLEDSAVYLCASSLDLRLAGGRGRDEQYFGPGTRLTVT.

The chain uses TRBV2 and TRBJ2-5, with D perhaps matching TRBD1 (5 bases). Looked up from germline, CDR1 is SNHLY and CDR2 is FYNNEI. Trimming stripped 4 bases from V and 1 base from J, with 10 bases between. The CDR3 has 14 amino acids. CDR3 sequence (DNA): TGTGCCAGCAGTGCCGACAGAAGCCAAGAGACCCAGTACTTC. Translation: CASSADRSQETQYF.

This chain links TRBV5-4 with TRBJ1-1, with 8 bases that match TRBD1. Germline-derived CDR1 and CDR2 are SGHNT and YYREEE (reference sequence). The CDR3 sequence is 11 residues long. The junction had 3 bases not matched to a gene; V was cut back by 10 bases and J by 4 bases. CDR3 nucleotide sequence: TGTGCCGAAACAGGGGGCACTGAAGCTTTCTTT. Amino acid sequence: CAETGGTEAFF.

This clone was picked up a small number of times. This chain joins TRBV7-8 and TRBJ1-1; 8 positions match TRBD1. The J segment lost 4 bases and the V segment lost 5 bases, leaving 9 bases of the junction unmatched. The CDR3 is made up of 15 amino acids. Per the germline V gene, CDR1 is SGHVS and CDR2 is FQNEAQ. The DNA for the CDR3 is TGTGCCAGCAGCCGAGACAGGGGAGGATTCACTGAAGCTTTCTTT. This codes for CASSRDRGGFTEAFF.

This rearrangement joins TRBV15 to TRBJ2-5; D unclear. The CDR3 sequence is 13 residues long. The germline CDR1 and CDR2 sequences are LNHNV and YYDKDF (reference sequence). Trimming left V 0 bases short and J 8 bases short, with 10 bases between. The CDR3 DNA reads TGTGCCACCAGCAGAGATAGGTTCTCTACCCAGTACTTC. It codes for CATSRDRFSTQYF. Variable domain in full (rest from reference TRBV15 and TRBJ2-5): DAMVIQNPRYQVTQFGKPVTLSCSQTLNHNVMYWYQQKSSQAPKLLFHYYDKDFNNEADTPDNFQSRRPNTSFCFLDIRSPGLGDTAMYLCATSRDRFSTQYFGPGTRLLVL.

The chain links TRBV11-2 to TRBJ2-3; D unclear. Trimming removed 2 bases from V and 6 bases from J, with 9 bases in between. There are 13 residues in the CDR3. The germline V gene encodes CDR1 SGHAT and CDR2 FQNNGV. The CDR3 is CASSLIGVDTQYF. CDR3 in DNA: TGTGCCAGCAGCTTAATTGGTGTGGATACGCAGTATTTT.

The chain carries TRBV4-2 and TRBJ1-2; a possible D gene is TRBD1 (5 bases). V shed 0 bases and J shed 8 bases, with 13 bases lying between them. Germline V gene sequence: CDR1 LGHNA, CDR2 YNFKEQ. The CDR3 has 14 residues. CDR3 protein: CASSQEGSWGGYTF. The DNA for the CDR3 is TGTGCCAGCAGCCAAGAAGGAAGTTGGGGCGGCTACACCTTC.